This paragraph reports one T cell receptor beta chain. The antigen remains undetermined. Every one of the donors was a healthy Caucasian. V shed 4 bases, J shed 8 bases, and the junction held 9 bases outside the gene matches. CDR3 size: 15 residues. This entry belongs to a study of identical twins. Study results and caveats: Rather than following the same donors, the conclusions depended on cross-sectional statistical analysis.

A single record per CDR3 protein comes from TCRdb applying MiXCR to the 5' RACE reads. The sample yields more than 400,000 distinct CDR3 sequences, about 15% seen once. These data were also filed under a second study, of yellow fever vaccine responses in identical twins.

The receptor's source is a woman between 18 and 30 years old in good health. The V gene is TRBV12-3 or TRBV12-4, the J gene TRBJ2-1; TRBD2 matches 9 bases. The material sequenced was CD4+ T cells sorted from blood. CDR3 protein: CASSSAGGPGYEQFF. As DNA, the CDR3 is TGTGCCAGCAGTTCGGCGGGAGGGCCCGGGTATGAGCAGTTCTTC.